The rows below give T cell receptor beta chains drawn from one sample of a study of blood T cells in healthy people across ages. MiXCR, run by TCRdb on the 5' RACE reads, gives a single entry per CDR3 protein. The sample has about 690,000 distinct CDR3 sequences; 40% to 45% are singletons. Sequenced input: blood. These receptors all stem from a man older than 75 in good health. The CDR3 runs from the conserved cysteine through the conserved F or W. A D gene is named only where the DNA matches it firmly. Size values are once, few and many counts, or a class for expanded clones, and some rows have none.

j_call	d_call	clone_size	v_call	cdr3_nt	cdr3_aa
TRBJ2-5	.	.	TRBV7-2	TGTGCCAGCAGCTTAGGGAGTGGGACACTACAAGAGACCCAGTACTTC	CASSLGSGTLQETQYF
TRBJ2-1	.	.	TRBV15	TGTGCCACCAGCAAAAGTAGCGGAAACTCCTACAATGAGCAGTTCTTC	CATSKSSGNSYNEQFF
TRBJ1-2	.	.	TRBV28	TGTGCCAGCTCCCTGCCCGCAGGGAATGGATATGGCTACACCTTC	CASSLPAGNGYGYTF
TRBJ2-7	.	.	TRBV20-1	TGCAGTGCTAGAGGCCTGGGGGGACGAACCTACGAGCAGTACTTC	CSARGLGGRTYEQYF
TRBJ2-2	.	.	TRBV9	TGTGCCAGCAGCGCAGTGGGCTCATCGAACACCGGGGAGCTGTTTTTT	CASSAVGSSNTGELFF
TRBJ2-7	TRBD2	.	TRBV11-2	TGTGCCAGCAGCTTAGATGGGACTAGCGGGAGGTCACCGAGCTCCTACAATGAGCAGTACTTC	CASSLDGTSGRSPSSYNEQYF
TRBJ2-7	TRBD1	.	TRBV9	TGTGCCAGCAGCGCAGGGACCGGGACAGGGACCTACGAGCAGTACTTC	CASSAGTGTGTYEQYF
TRBJ1-5	.	once	TRBV6-2/TRBV6-3	TGTGCCAGCAGGATCTCTAGCAATCAGCCCCAGCATTTT	CASRISSNQPQHF
TRBJ2-3	TRBD2	few	TRBV6-5	TGTGCCAGCAGTTACTCGAGGGTAGCGGGGACCCGAGATACGCAGTATTTT	CASSYSRVAGTRDTQYF
TRBJ2-3	TRBD2	.	TRBV20-1	TGCAGTGCTAGATCCCCTAGCGGGAGGGTCTCAGATACGCAGTATTTT	CSARSPSGRVSDTQYF
TRBJ2-7	.	few	TRBV9	TGTGCCAGCAGCGTAAAACCGACCCCCTACGAGCAGTACTTC	CASSVKPTPYEQYF
TRBJ2-4	.	.	TRBV2	TGTGCCAGCAGCCAACAGGGAACCACTGGGGAGCAGTACTTC	CASSQQGTTGEQYF
TRBJ1-2	TRBD1	.	TRBV7-2	TGTGCCAGCAGCTTACAGACAGGGATCCCCTATGGCTACACCTTC	CASSLQTGIPYGYTF
TRBJ1-4	.	.	TRBV20-1	TGCAGTGCTAGAGCTTTTTCAACTAATGAAAAACTGTTTTTT	CSARAFSTNEKLFF
TRBJ2-7	.	once	TRBV21-1	TGTGCCAGCAGCAAAGATCTGGATACCTACGAGCAGTACTTC	CASSKDLDTYEQYF
TRBJ2-7	TRBD2	.	TRBV7-2	TGTGCCAGCAGCTTAGCGGGGACTAGCGGGGGCTACGAGCAGTACTTC	CASSLAGTSGGYEQYF
TRBJ2-5	.	.	TRBV5-1	TGCGCCAGCAGCGTTCAGGGGAACCCAGAGGGGACCCAGTACTTC	CASSVQGNPEGTQYF
TRBJ2-3	TRBD2	once	TRBV10-3	TGTGCCATCAAGGGAGCGGGGGGGCCAGATACGCAGTCTTTT	CAIKGAGGPDTQSF
TRBJ2-3	TRBD2	many	TRBV4-3	TGCGCCAGCAGCCGCGGACTAGCGGGGGGTACGGGGAGCACAGATACGCAGTATTTT	CASSRGLAGGTGSTDTQYF
TRBJ1-2	.	.	TRBV27	TGTGCCAGCAGTCTGCGTACGGGGAATGGCTACACCTTC	CASSLRTGNGYTF
TRBJ2-7	.	few	TRBV7-9	TGTGCCAGCAGTTTCCAAACCCTCGGCGAGCAGTACTTC	CASSFQTLGEQYF
TRBJ2-7	TRBD1	many	TRBV20-1	TGCAGTGCTAGGGCCGGGACAGGGGACCGCTACGAGCAGTACTTC	CSARAGTGDRYEQYF
TRBJ2-1	TRBD2	.	TRBV4-3	TGCGCCAGCAGCCAAGGACTAGCGCCGAGCTCCTACAATGAGCAGTTCTTC	CASSQGLAPSSYNEQFF
TRBJ1-1	.	.	TRBV5-1	TGCGCCAGCAGCTTGAGTGGTGGAGGAGGGGACACTGAAGCTTTCTTT	CASSLSGGGGDTEAFF
TRBJ2-1	.	.	TRBV20-1	TGCAGTGCTACTTTTAGCTCCTACAATGAGCAGTTCTTC	CSATFSSYNEQFF
TRBJ2-1	.	.	TRBV7-2	TGTGCCAGCAGCTCCACCGGGCAGACCTCCTACAATGAGCAGTTCTTC	CASSSTGQTSYNEQFF
TRBJ2-3	TRBD2	few	TRBV6-2/TRBV6-3	TGTGCCAGCAGTTACAAAGCGGGAGAAGGATCCCGCGCAGATACGCAGTATTTT	CASSYKAGEGSRADTQYF
TRBJ2-7	TRBD2	.	TRBV30	TGTGCCTGCCTGACTAGCGTTCACTACGAGCAGTACTTC	CACLTSVHYEQYF
TRBJ1-1	TRBD1	few	TRBV27	TGTGCCAGCAGGGGAGGGGGCCTGAACACTGAAGCTTTCTTT	CASRGGGLNTEAFF
TRBJ2-7	TRBD2	.	TRBV4-1	TGCGCCAGCAGCCAAGAACCCCCAGCGGGAGTAGTCTACGAGCAGTACTTC	CASSQEPPAGVVYEQYF
TRBJ1-6	TRBD1	many	TRBV12-3/TRBV12-4	TGTGCCAGCAGCACAGGGGTCAATAATTCACCCCTCCACTTT	CASSTGVNNSPLHF
TRBJ1-3	.	once	TRBV7-8	TGTGCCAGCAGCTTAGTGGCCTCTGGAAACACCATATATTTT	CASSLVASGNTIYF
TRBJ1-2	.	many	TRBV14	TGTGCCAGCAGCAGGGAAAGGTATTCTTATGGCTACACCTTC	CASSRERYSYGYTF
TRBJ2-5	.	.	TRBV7-2	TGTGCCAGCAGCTTAGGCCGGGAGACCCAGCACTTC	CASSLGRETQHF
TRBJ2-7	.	.	TRBV7-3	TGTGCCAGCAGCTTAATGTCCACTAGTGTCGAGCAGTACTTC	CASSLMSTSVEQYF
TRBJ2-7	.	many	TRBV29-1	TGCAGCGTTGAAAGTAACGAGCAGTACTTC	CSVESNEQYF
TRBJ1-4	.	.	TRBV7-2	TGTGCCAGCAGCTCTTTAGGGGGGACTAATGAAAAACTGTTTTTT	CASSSLGGTNEKLFF
TRBJ1-6	TRBD1	.	TRBV28	TGTGCCAGCAGTTCGGACAGGGACCCCTATAATTCACCCCTCCACTTT	CASSSDRDPYNSPLHF
TRBJ2-3	.	.	TRBV6-2/TRBV6-3	TGTGCCAGCAGTTACTATAGCGGTCGCACAGATACGCAGTATTTT	CASSYYSGRTDTQYF
TRBJ1-5	.	.	TRBV7-9	TGTGCCAGCAGCTTAGGGGGAGTCTGGGCCCAGCATTTT	CASSLGGVWAQHF
TRBJ1-5	.	.	TRBV3-1	TGTGCCAGCAGCTTTGGGGACAATCAGCCCCAGCATTTT	CASSFGDNQPQHF